Following are 20 T cell receptor beta chains from one sample sequenced in a study of shared clonotypes between healthy human individuals. The assay was immunoSEQ multiplex PCR, and TCRdb's table has in-frame clones only and misses some. The sample consists of some 1 million clones, approximately 76% of them appearing once. The sequenced sample was memory CD4+ T cells sorted from blood. Stated subset: CD45RA-negative fraction. All receptors come from a young man in good health.

This chain links TRBV5-4 with TRBJ2-3; 8 nucleotides line up with TRBD2. The CDR3 is 16 amino acids. From germline, CDR1 is SGHNT and CDR2 YYREEE (reference sequence). The J segment lost 5 bases and the V segment lost 0 bases, leaving 8 bases of the junction unmatched. The chain's CDR3 is CASSLAAAGVEDTQYF. The CDR3 DNA is TGTGCCAGCAGCTTGGCGGCAGCGGGAGTGGAAGATACGCAGTATTTT.

The chain links TRBV10-3 to TRBJ1-3, with D possibly TRBD1 on 6 matching bases. Germline assignment: CDR1 ENHRY and CDR2 SYGVKD. CDR3 length: 16 residues. V lost 6 bases and J lost 0, with 15 bases in between. The CDR3 coding sequence is TGTGCCATCAGCCTACAGGGTCCTAACTCTGGAAACACCATATATTTT. Amino acid sequence: CAISLQGPNSGNTIYF.

The gene calls are TRBV7-8 and TRBJ2-5; 7 bases match TRBD2. Trimming took 1 base from V and 1 from J; bases not matched to a gene: 15. The V gene's germline CDR1 is SGHVS and CDR2 FQNEAQ. The CDR3 is 19 residues long. The CDR3 DNA follows: TGTGCCAGCAGCTTAGTTCCGGCCGGAGCGGGGAGCGCCCAAGAGACCCAGTACTTC. Amino acid sequence: CASSLVPAGAGSAQETQYF.

This sequence joins TRBV4-1 and TRBJ2-1; 8 positions match TRBD2. CDR3 size: 17 residues. The V gene end was trimmed by 0 bases and the J gene end by 4 bases; junction bases not matched to a gene: 8. Looked up from germline, CDR1 is MGHRA and CDR2 is YSYEKL. Written as DNA, the CDR3 is TGCGCCAGCAGCCAAGACCAGACGGGGGGGAGATACAATGAGCAGTTCTTC. The encoded protein is CASSQDQTGGRYNEQFF.

The DNA for the CDR3 is TGTGCCTGGAGTTTCATGGGACGGGCCACTGAAGCTTTCTTT. Amino acid sequence: CAWSFMGRATEAFF. V gene TRBV30 combines with J gene TRBJ1-1; possibly TRBD1 for D (5 bases). There are 14 residues in the CDR3. Germline CDR1 and CDR2: GTSNPN and SVGIG (reference sequence). V lost 2 bases and J lost 4, with 14 bases in between.

With regard to this clone: This same CDR3 is encoded by further DNA sequences in the sample. The chain employs TRBV7-2 and TRBJ2-5; 10 bases align to TRBD2. This CDR3 spans 17 amino acids. Germline values: CDR1 SGHTA, CDR2 FQGNSA. With 0 bases clipped from V and 5 bases from J, the junction kept 9 bases outside the gene matches. CDR3 loop: CASSLALASGRGETQYF. CDR3 in DNA: TGTGCCAGCAGCTTAGCGCTGGCTAGCGGGAGAGGTGAGACCCAGTACTTC.

The rearrangement uses TRBV6-1 and TRBJ1-2; the D is unclear. The ends were cut back, 4 bases at V and 6 bases at J, with 18 bases in the middle. The CDR3 has 15 amino acids. CDR1 and CDR2 from the germline V gene are MNHNS and SASEGT. CDR3 region: CASSARAAGLDGYTF. CDR3 DNA: TGTGCCAGCAGTGCCCGGGCCGCGGGGTTGGATGGCTACACCTTC.

The chain carries TRBV6-4 and TRBJ2-5; no clear D. Germline loops: CDR1 MRHNA, CDR2 SNTAGT. The CDR3 has 16 amino acids. Trimming stripped 0 bases from V and 4 bases from J, with 15 bases between. DNA of the CDR3: TGTGCCAGCAGTGACTCGGTCACCCAGAAGTCAGAGACCCAGTACTTC. Its protein is CASSDSVTQKSETQYF.

This chain links TRBV28 with TRBJ1-4, with D unresolved. The germline V gene encodes CDR1 MDHEN and CDR2 SYDVKM. V gave up 2 bases and J gave up 0 bases, with 10 bases separating them. CDR3 length: 16 residues. CDR3 coding DNA: TGTGCCAGCAGTTTAGGTTTCATTGCAACTAATGAAAAACTGTTTTTT. Translated: CASSLGFIATNEKLFF.

Worth noting for this clone: A much larger clone is a single base away; this may be a read error. The chain employs TRBV4-1 and TRBJ1-4; D remains ambiguous. The CDR3 covers 14 residues. V lost 4 bases and J lost 5, with 11 bases in between. CDR1 is MGHRA, CDR2 YSYEKL, per germline. This CDR3 is CASSRSSQNEKLFF. CDR3 nucleotides: TGCGCCAGCAGCCGATCGAGCCAAAATGAAAAACTGTTTTTT.

The chain recombines TRBV5-1 with TRBJ2-3; TRBD2 matches 10 bases. J gave up 1 base and V 2 bases, and 4 bases lay outside the gene matches. This CDR3 is 16 amino acids long. CDR1 is SGHRS and CDR2 is YFSETQ in the germline V gene. The CDR3 sequence: CASSLAGGPGTDTQYF. The CDR3 nucleotides read TGCGCCAGCAGCTTAGCGGGGGGGCCGGGCACAGATACGCAGTATTTT.

The chain joins TRBV27 to TRBJ2-3; perhaps TRBD2 as D (6 bases). Germline CDR1 MNHEY, CDR2 SMNVEV (reference sequence). The CDR3 sequence is 16 residues long. V was shortened by 5 bases and J by 0 bases, with 15 bases between the two germline ends. The CDR3 here is CASSLFSGLSTDTQYF. CDR3 nucleotide sequence: TGTGCCAGCAGTCTATTCAGCGGGCTGAGCACAGATACGCAGTATTTT.

The chain joins TRBV2 to TRBJ2-7; TRBD1 might be the D (5 bases). This CDR3 is 17 amino acids long. Germline loops: CDR1 SNHLY, CDR2 FYNNEI. With 6 bases removed from V and 0 bases from J, the gap between germline ends came to 21 bases. CDR3 residues: CASRKIHRGALSYEQYF. In nucleotides, the CDR3 is TGTGCCAGCAGAAAGATCCACCGTGGGGCCCTCTCCTACGAGCAGTACTTC.

In DNA form, the CDR3 reads TGTGCCAGTAGTCGTCGGCTAACAGATACGCAGTATTTT. Its translation is CASSRRLTDTQYF. The V call is TRBV19, the J call TRBJ2-3; D is uncertain. Trimming took off 5 bases at V and 3 bases at J, with 9 bases between the two ends. This CDR3 has 13 residues. The germline V gene encodes CDR1 LNHDA and CDR2 SQIVND (reference sequence). Together with reference TRBV19 and TRBJ2-3, the CDR3 gives the full variable domain: DGGITQSPKYLFRKEGQNVTLSCEQNLNHDAMYWYRQDPGQGLRLIYYSQIVNDFQKGDIAEGYSVSREKKESFPLTVTSAQKNPTAFYLCASSRRLTDTQYFGPGTRLTVL.

This clone showed up just once. V and J are TRBV6-1 and TRBJ1-4, with D possibly TRBD1 on 5 matching bases. The CDR3 has 14 residues. Per the germline V gene, CDR1 is MNHNS and CDR2 is SASEGT. V shed 8 bases and J shed 8 bases, with 18 bases lying between them. This CDR3 reads CASYRRDGGEKLFF. CDR3 coding DNA: TGTGCCAGCTACCGCCGGGACGGGGGGGAAAAACTGTTTTTT.

The chain has TRBV28 and TRBJ1-1; the D is unclear. Germline assignment: CDR1 MDHEN and CDR2 SYDVKM. Trimming took 2 bases from V and 4 from J, leaving 11 bases between them. The CDR3 has 14 amino acids. The CDR3 sequence is CASSLIGLGTEAFF. In DNA, the CDR3 is TGTGCCAGCAGTTTAATAGGGTTGGGCACTGAAGCTTTCTTT.

There are a few counts of this clone. This chain joins TRBV5-6 and TRBJ1-2, with TRBD1 identical over 7 bases. CDR1 and CDR2 (germline): SGHDT, YYEEEE. V shed 3 bases and J 1 base; nucleotides not matched to a gene: 3. This CDR3 is built from 14 residues. The CDR3 nucleotides read TGTGCCAGCAGCTCACAGGGGAGTAACTATGGCTACACCTTC. Its translation is CASSSQGSNYGYTF.

This sequence joins TRBV5-6 and TRBJ2-2; 7 bases align to TRBD2. The CDR3 length is 16 residues. The ends lost 2 bases at V and 0 bases at J; junction bases unmatched: 4. Looked up from germline, CDR1 is SGHDT and CDR2 is YYEEEE. The CDR3 DNA is TGTGCCAGCAGCTTACCAGCGGGAACGAACACCGGGGAGCTGTTTTTT. Residues: CASSLPAGTNTGELFF.

The V gene is TRBV7-9, the J gene TRBJ2-1; tentatively, D is TRBD1 (5 bases). The CDR3 is made up of 15 amino acids. The ends were cut back, 2 bases at V and 2 bases at J, with 10 bases in the middle. Germline CDR1 SEHNR, CDR2 FQNEAQ (reference sequence). Written as DNA, the CDR3 is TGTGCCAGCAGCTTAATCAGGGCCGCCTACAATGAGCAGTTCTTC. Protein sequence: CASSLIRAAYNEQFF.

This chain links TRBV7-9 with TRBJ2-7, with D possibly called TRBD1 or TRBD2 (6 bases each). The CDR3 has 14 residues. Germline values: CDR1 SEHNR, CDR2 FQNEAQ (reference sequence). V lost 5 bases and J 3 bases, leaving 14 bases between the germline ends. CDR3 sequence (DNA): TGTGCCAGCAGCCGAGTGGGGGGCAGCTACGAGCAGTACTTC. This sequence encodes CASSRVGGSYEQYF.